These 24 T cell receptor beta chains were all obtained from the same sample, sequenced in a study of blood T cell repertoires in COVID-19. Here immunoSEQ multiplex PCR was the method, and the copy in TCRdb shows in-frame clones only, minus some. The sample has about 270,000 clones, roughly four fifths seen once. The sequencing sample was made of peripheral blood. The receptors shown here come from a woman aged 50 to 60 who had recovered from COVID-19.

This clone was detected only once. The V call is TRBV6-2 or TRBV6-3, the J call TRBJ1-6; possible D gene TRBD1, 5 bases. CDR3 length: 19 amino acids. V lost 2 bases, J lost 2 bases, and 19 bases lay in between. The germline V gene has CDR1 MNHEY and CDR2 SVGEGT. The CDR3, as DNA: TGTGCCAGCAGTTACCGAACAGGATTCGCCTGGGCCTATAATTCACCCCTCCACTTT. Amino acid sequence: CASSYRTGFAWAYNSPLHF.

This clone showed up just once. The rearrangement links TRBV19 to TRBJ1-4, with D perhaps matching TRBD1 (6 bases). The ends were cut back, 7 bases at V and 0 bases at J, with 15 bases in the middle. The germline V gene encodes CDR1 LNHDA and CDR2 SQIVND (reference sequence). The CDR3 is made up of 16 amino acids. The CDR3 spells CASTPQGRATNEKLFF. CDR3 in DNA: TGTGCCAGTACCCCACAGGGAAGGGCAACTAATGAAAAACTGTTTTTT. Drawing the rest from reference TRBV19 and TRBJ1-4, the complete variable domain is DGGITQSPKYLFRKEGQNVTLSCEQNLNHDAMYWYRQDPGQGLRLIYYSQIVNDFQKGDIAEGYSVSREKKESFPLTVTSAQKNPTAFYLCASTPQGRATNEKLFFGSGTQLSVL.

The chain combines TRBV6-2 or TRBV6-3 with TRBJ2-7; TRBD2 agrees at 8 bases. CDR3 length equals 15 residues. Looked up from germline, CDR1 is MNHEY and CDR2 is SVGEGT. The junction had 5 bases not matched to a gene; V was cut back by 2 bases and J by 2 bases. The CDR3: CASSYHLTSAYEQYF. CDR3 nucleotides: TGTGCCAGCAGTTACCATTTGACTAGCGCCTACGAGCAGTACTTC.

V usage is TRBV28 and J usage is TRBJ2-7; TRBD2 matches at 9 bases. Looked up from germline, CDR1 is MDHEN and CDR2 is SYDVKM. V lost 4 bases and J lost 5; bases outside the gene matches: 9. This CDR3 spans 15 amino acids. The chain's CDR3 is CASSSPGAGGNEQYF. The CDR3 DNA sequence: TGTGCCAGCAGTTCTCCTGGGGCGGGAGGGAACGAGCAGTACTTC.

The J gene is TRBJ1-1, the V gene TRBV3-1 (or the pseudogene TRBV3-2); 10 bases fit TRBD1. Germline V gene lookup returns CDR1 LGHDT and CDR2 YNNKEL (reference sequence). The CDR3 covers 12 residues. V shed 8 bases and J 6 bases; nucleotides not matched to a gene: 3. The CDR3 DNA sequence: TGTGCCAGCGTTGGGACAGGGGCTGAAGCTTTCTTT. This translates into CASVGTGAEAFF.

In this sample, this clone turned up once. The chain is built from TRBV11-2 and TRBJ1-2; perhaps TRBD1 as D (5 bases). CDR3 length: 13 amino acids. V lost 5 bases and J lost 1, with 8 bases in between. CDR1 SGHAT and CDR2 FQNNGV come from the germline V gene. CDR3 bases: TGTGCCAGCAGCGTACAGGATAACTATGGCTACACCTTC. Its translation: CASSVQDNYGYTF.

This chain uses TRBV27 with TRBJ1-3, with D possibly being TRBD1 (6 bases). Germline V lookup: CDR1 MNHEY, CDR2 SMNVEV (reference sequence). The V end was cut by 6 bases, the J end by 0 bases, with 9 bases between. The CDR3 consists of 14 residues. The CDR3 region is CASSRGGSGNTIYF. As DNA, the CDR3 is TGTGCCAGCAGCAGAGGGGGCTCTGGAAACACCATATATTTT.

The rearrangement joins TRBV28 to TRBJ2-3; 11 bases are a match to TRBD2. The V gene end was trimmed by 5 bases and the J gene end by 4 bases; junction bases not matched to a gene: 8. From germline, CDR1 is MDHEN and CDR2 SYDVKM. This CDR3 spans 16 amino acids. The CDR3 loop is CASSATSGRVSDTQYF. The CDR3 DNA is TGTGCCAGCAGTGCTACTAGCGGGAGAGTTTCAGATACGCAGTATTTT.

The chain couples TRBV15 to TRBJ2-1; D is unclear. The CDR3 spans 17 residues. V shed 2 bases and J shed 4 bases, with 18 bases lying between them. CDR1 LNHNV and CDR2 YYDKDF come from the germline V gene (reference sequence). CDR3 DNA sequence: TGTGCCACCAGCAGATCCGTGTTACAGCCGGATTACAATGAGCAGTTCTTC. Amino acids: CATSRSVLQPDYNEQFF. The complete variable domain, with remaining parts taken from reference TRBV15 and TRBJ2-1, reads DAMVIQNPRYQVTQFGKPVTLSCSQTLNHNVMYWYQQKSSQAPKLLFHYYDKDFNNEADTPDNFQSRRPNTSFCFLDIRSPGLGDTAMYLCATSRSVLQPDYNEQFFGPGTRLTVL.

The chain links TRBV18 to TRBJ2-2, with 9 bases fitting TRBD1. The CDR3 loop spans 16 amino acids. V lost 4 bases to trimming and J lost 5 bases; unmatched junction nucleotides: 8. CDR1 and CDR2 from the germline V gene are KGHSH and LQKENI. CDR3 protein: CASSRTGGASTGELFF. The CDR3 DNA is TGTGCCAGCTCACGTACAGGGGGCGCATCGACCGGGGAGCTGTTTTTT.

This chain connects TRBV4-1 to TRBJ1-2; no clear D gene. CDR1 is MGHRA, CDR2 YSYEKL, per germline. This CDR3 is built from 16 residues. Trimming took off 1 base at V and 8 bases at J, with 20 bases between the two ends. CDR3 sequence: CASSQASYRGMRGYTF. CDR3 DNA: TGCGCCAGCAGCCAAGCCTCCTACCGGGGTATGCGAGGCTACACCTTC.

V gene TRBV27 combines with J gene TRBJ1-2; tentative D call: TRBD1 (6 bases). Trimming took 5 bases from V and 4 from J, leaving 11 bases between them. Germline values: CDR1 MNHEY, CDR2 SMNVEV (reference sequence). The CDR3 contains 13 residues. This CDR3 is CASSPGVSYGYTF. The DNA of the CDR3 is TGTGCCAGCAGTCCAGGGGTGAGCTATGGCTACACCTTC.

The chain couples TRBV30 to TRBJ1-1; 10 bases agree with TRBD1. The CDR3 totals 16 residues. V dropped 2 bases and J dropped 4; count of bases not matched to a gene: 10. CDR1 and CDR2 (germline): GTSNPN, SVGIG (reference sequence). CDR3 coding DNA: TGTGCCTGGAGTAAACGACAGGGGGCCTGGGGCACTGAAGCTTTCTTT. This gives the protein CAWSKRQGAWGTEAFF.

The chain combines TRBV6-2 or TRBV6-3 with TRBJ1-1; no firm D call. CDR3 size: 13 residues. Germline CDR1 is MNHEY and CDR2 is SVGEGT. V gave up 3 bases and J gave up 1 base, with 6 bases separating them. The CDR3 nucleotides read TGTGCCAGCAGTTATCGGAGGAACACTGAAGCTTTCTTT. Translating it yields CASSYRRNTEAFF.

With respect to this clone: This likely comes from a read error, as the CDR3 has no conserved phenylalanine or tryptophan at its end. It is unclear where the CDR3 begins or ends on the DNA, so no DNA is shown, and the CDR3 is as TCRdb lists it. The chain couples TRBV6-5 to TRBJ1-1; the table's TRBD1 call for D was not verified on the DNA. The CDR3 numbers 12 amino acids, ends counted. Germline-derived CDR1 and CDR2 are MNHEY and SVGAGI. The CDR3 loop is CASSYSGGPVLL.

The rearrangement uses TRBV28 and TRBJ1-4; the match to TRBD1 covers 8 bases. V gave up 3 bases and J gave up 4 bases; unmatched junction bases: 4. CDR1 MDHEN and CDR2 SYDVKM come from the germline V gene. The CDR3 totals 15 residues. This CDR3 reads CASSFPGQVNEKLFF. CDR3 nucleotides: TGTGCCAGCAGTTTCCCGGGACAGGTTAATGAAAAACTGTTTTTT. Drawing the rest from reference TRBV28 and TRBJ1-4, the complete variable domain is DVKVTQSSRYLVKRTGEKVFLECVQDMDHENMFWYRQDPGLGLRLIYFSYDVKMKEKGDIPEGYSVSREKKERFSLILESASTNQTSMYLCASSFPGQVNEKLFFGSGTQLSVL.

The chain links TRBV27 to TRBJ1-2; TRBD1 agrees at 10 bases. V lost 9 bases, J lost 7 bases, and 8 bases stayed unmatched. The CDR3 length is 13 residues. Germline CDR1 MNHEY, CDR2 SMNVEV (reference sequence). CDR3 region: CASRRTGGGGYTF. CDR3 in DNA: TGTGCCAGTCGACGGACAGGGGGAGGTGGCTACACCTTC.

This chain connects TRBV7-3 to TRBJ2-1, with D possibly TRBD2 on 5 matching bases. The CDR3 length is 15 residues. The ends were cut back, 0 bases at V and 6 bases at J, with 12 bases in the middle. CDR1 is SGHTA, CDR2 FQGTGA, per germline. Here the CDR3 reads CASSLTRALPNEQFF. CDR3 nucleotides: TGTGCCAGCAGCTTAACGAGGGCCTTGCCCAATGAGCAGTTCTTC.

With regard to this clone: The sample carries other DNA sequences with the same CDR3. CDR3 sequence (DNA): TGTGCCAGCAGTTTATCCGGCGGGAACACTGAAGCTTTCTTT. This encodes CASSLSGGNTEAFF. The chain carries TRBV28 and TRBJ1-1; D gene unclear. V gave up 1 base and J gave up 1 base, with 7 bases separating them. The CDR3 consists of 14 residues. Per germline, CDR1 MDHEN and CDR2 SYDVKM.

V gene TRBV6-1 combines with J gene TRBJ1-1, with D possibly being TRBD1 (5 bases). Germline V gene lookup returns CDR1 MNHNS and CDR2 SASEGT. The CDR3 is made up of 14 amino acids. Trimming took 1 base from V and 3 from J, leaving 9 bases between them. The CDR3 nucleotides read TGTGCCAGCAGTGAAGTGGGGGGATACACTGAAGCTTTCTTT. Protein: CASSEVGGYTEAFF.

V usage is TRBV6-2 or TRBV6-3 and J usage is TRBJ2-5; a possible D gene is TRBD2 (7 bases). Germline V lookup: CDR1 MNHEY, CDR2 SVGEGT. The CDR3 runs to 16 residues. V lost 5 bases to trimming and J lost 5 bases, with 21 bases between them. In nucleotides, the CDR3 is TGTGCCAGCAGTCCGGTGGGGGGGGGCACCCCTGAGACCCAGTACTTC. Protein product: CASSPVGGGTPETQYF.

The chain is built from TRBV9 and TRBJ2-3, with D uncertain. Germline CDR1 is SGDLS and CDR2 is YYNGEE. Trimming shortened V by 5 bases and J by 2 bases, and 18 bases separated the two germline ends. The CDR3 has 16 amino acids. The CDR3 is CASSGNSPRHTDTQYF. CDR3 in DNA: TGTGCCAGCAGTGGTAATAGCCCCCGGCACACAGATACGCAGTATTTT.

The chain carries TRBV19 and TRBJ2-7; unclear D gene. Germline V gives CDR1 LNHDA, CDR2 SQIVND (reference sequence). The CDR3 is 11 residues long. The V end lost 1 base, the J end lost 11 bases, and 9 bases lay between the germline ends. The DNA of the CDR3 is TGTGCCAGTAGTATAGGGGCTGTGGAGTACTTC. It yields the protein CASSIGAVEYF.

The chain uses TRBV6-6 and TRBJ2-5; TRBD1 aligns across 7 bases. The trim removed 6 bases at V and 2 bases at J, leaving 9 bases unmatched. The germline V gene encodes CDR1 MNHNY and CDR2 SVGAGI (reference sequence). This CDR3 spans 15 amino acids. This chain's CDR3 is CASRPRGQIQETQYF. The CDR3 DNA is TGTGCCAGCAGACCCCGGGGACAGATACAAGAGACCCAGTACTTC.